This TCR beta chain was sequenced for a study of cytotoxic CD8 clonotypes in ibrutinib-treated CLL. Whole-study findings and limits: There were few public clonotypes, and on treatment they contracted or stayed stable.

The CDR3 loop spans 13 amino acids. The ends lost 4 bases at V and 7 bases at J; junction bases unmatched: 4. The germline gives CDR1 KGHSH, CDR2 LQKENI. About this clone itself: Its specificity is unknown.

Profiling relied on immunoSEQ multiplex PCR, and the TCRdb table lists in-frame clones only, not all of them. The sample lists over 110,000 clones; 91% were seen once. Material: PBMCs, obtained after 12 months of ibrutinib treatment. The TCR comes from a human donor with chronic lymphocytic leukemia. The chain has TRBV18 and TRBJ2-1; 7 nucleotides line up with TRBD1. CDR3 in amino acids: CASSLSTGNEQFF. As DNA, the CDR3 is TGTGCCAGCTCACTATCGACAGGGAATGAGCAGTTCTTC.